The 27 T cell receptor beta chains below were found in one sample sequenced in a study of cytomegalovirus exposure and HLA in healthy donors. PCR involved 60 Vbeta and 13 Jbeta primers. Here immunoSEQ multiplex PCR was the method, and the copy in TCRdb shows in-frame clones only, minus some. In total, the table holds over 200,000 clones. Material: PBMCs. The receptors derive from a woman in her twenties or thirties in good health and CMV-seropositive.

The chain employs TRBV7-9 and TRBJ2-5, with 8 bases that match TRBD1. V trimming: 5 bases; J trimming: 5 bases; junction bases outside the gene matches: 10. CDR1 and CDR2 (germline): SEHNR, FQNEAQ (reference sequence). The CDR3 consists of 15 residues. CDR3 amino acids: CASSQTGVLGETQYF. The CDR3 nucleotides read TGTGCCAGCAGCCAGACAGGGGTTTTGGGTGAGACCCAGTACTTC.

The V and J genes are TRBV5-1 and TRBJ2-2; 14 bases align to TRBD2. The CDR3 runs to 19 residues. V lost 5 bases, J lost 4 bases, and 13 bases stayed unmatched. Germline CDR1 and CDR2: SGHRS and YFSETQ. CDR3 DNA sequence: TGCGCCAGCAGTTTTGCCGCCGGGACTAGCGGGGGTGGCACCGGGGAGCTGTTTTTT. Its translation is CASSFAAGTSGGGTGELFF.

The chain uses TRBV19 and TRBJ1-6; D gene uncertain. This CDR3 is 12 amino acids long. The germline gives CDR1 LNHDA, CDR2 SQIVND (reference sequence). The germline V and J ends were trimmed by 6 bases and 8 bases, with 8 bases remaining between them. The CDR3 here is CASSTVDSPLHF. The CDR3 DNA reads TGTGCCAGTAGCACGGTCGATTCACCCCTCCACTTT.

The chain uses TRBV6-6 and TRBJ1-4; 11 nucleotides match TRBD1. Germline V lookup: CDR1 MNHNY, CDR2 SVGAGI (reference sequence). This CDR3 is 15 amino acids long. The V gene end was trimmed by 6 bases and the J gene end by 7 bases; junction bases not matched to a gene: 7. The CDR3 here is CASRHGQGAGEKLFF. The CDR3 nucleotides are TGTGCCAGCAGGCACGGACAGGGGGCGGGTGAAAAACTGTTTTTT.

This CDR3 is CASSLRGQGAPYEQYF. Written as DNA, the CDR3 is TGTGCCAGCAGCTTACGGGGACAGGGGGCCCCGTACGAGCAGTACTTC. This rearrangement joins TRBV7-9 to TRBJ2-7; 12 nucleotides line up with TRBD1. There are 16 residues in the CDR3. V lost 2 bases and J lost 4; bases outside the gene matches: 6. Germline lookup yields CDR1 SEHNR and CDR2 FQNEAQ (reference sequence).

The genes are TRBV6-1 and TRBJ2-5; 11 bases fit TRBD2. Germline V gene data show CDR1 as MNHNS and CDR2 as SASEGT. The CDR3 contains 15 residues. V trimming: 8 bases; J trimming: 5 bases; junction bases outside the gene matches: 10. DNA of the CDR3: TGTGCCAGCTCTATACTAGCGGGGGCCATGGAGACCCAGTACTTC. This encodes CASSILAGAMETQYF.

The chain has TRBV9 and TRBJ2-5, with 10 bases identical to TRBD2. V was clipped by 0 bases and J by 2 bases; unmatched bases: 4. Germline V CDR1 and CDR2: SGDLS, YYNGEE. The CDR3 has 16 amino acids. In DNA, the CDR3 is TGTGCCAGCAGCGTAGGGAGCGGGAGGGTACAAGAGACCCAGTACTTC. Protein product: CASSVGSGRVQETQYF.

The rearrangement uses TRBV19 and TRBJ1-1, with D possibly being TRBD1 (6 bases). From germline, CDR1 is LNHDA and CDR2 SQIVND (reference sequence). This CDR3 has 21 amino acids. With 5 bases removed from V and 3 bases from J, the gap between germline ends came to 34 bases. DNA of the CDR3: TGTGCCAGTAGTCCTTGGCTGGGGGCGGAATCACCCCTTGTTAATTACACTGAAGCTTTCTTT. It is translated as CASSPWLGAESPLVNYTEAFF.

V is TRBV4-1 and J is TRBJ2-5; D perhaps matches TRBD1 (6 bases). The J call may be incorrect, as the DNA end agrees better with TRBJ2-7. CDR1 and CDR2 from the germline V gene are MGHRA and YSYEKL. The CDR3 runs to 15 residues. The CDR3 region is CASSQAEQGMDEQYF. CDR3 nucleotides: TGCGCCAGCAGCCAAGCCGAGCAGGGGATGGACGAGCAGTACTTC.

This rearrangement joins TRBV7-6 to TRBJ2-7, with a possible D match to TRBD1 (6 bases). Deletions cut 5 bases from V and 3 bases from J, with 14 bases between. The CDR3 has 14 amino acids. CDR1 is SGHVS and CDR2 is FNYEAQ in the germline V gene. The CDR3 protein is CASSPGQGHYEQYF. CDR3 coding DNA: TGTGCCAGCAGCCCAGGGCAGGGGCACTACGAGCAGTACTTC.

The chain joins TRBV7-6 to TRBJ1-6, with D tentatively TRBD1 (5 bases). Trimming left V 2 bases short and J 8 bases short, with 10 bases between. The CDR3 runs 14 residues. Germline CDR1 reads SGHVS; CDR2 reads FNYEAQ. Here the CDR3 reads CASSLKGGDSPLHF. DNA for the CDR3: TGTGCCAGCAGCTTAAAAGGAGGGGATTCACCCCTCCACTTT.

V is TRBV28 and J is TRBJ1-3, with a possible D match to TRBD1 (5 bases). This CDR3 is built from 15 residues. Trimming took 6 bases from V and 2 from J, leaving 14 bases between them. The germline CDR1 and CDR2 sequences are MDHEN and SYDVKM. The chain's CDR3 is CASSSQGIAGNTIYF. In DNA, the CDR3 is TGTGCCAGCAGCAGCCAGGGAATTGCTGGAAACACCATATATTTT.

The chain combines TRBV18 with TRBJ2-1, with D possibly matching TRBD2 (6 bases). V dropped 1 base and J dropped 5 bases, with 15 bases sitting between them. Per the germline V gene, CDR1 is KGHSH and CDR2 is LQKENI. CDR3 length: 16 amino acids. CDR3 sequence (DNA): TGTGCCAGCTCACCACAAACGGGACTCCAACACAATGAGCAGTTCTTC. This translates into CASSPQTGLQHNEQFF.

CDR3 coding DNA: TGTGCCAGTAGTCTCAGCGGGAACTACAATGAGCAGTTCTTC. Translated, it gives CASSLSGNYNEQFF. The rearrangement joins TRBV19 to TRBJ2-1; 7 bases align to TRBD2. The CDR3 is 14 residues long. The ends lost 5 bases at V and 3 bases at J; junction bases unmatched: 4. The germline CDR1 and CDR2 sequences are LNHDA and SQIVND (reference sequence).

V gene TRBV4-2 combines with J gene TRBJ2-7, with 13 positions matching TRBD2. This CDR3 spans 15 amino acids. With V trimmed by 3 bases and J by 2 bases, 1 base remained unmatched. Germline-derived CDR1 and CDR2 are LGHNA and YNFKEQ. As DNA, the CDR3 is TGTGCCAGCAGCCAGGGGACTAGCGGGACCTACGAGCAGTACTTC. It translates to CASSQGTSGTYEQYF.

The gene calls are TRBV7-2 and TRBJ2-5; 7 bases align to TRBD1. The DNA end is more similar to TRBJ2-7, so the J call may be wrong. The CDR3 is 15 residues long. The germline V gene encodes CDR1 SGHTA and CDR2 FQGNSA. CDR3 in amino acids: CASSVTGTRSYEQYF. The CDR3 DNA is TGTGCCAGCAGCGTGACAGGGACCCGCTCCTACGAGCAGTACTTC.

The V and J genes are TRBV7-9 and TRBJ2-3, with D possibly TRBD1 on 6 matching bases. Germline V lookup: CDR1 SEHNR, CDR2 FQNEAQ (reference sequence). Trimming cost V 3 bases and J 3 bases, with 13 bases left between them. The CDR3 totals 15 residues. CDR3 DNA: TGTGCCAGCAGCTTGGGGGCCTTAAGGACAGATACGCAGTATTTT. Amino acid sequence: CASSLGALRTDTQYF. Based on the CDR3 plus reference TRBV7-9 and TRBJ2-3, the full variable domain is DTGVSQNPRHKITKRGQNVTFRCDPISEHNRLYWYRQTLGQGPEFLTYFQNEAQLEKSRLLSDRFSAERPKGSFSTLEIQRTEQGDSAMYLCASSLGALRTDTQYFGPGTRLTVL.

Turning to this clone: The CDR3 does not close with the conserved phenylalanine or tryptophan, likely indicating a read error. V gene TRBV5-5 combines with J gene TRBJ1-1; 11 bases fit TRBD1. With 2 bases clipped from V and 0 bases from J, the junction kept 3 bases outside the gene matches. Germline V gene data show CDR1 as SGHKS and CDR2 as YYEKEE (reference sequence). The CDR3 runs to 16 residues. In DNA form, the CDR3 reads TGTGCCAGCAGCTTCGGGACAGGGGGACTGAACACTGAAGCTTTCTCT. This codes for CASSFGTGGLNTEAFS.

J is TRBJ1-2 and V is TRBV7-2, with D hard to call. V was shortened by 3 bases and J by 8 bases, with 16 bases between the two germline ends. From germline, CDR1 is SGHTA and CDR2 FQGNSA. The CDR3 has 14 amino acids. The CDR3, as DNA: TGTGCCAGCAGCTTTTCTCATGAAGGAGGGGGCTACACCTTC. It yields the protein CASSFSHEGGGYTF.

A note on this clone: The identical CDR3 is also encoded by other nucleotide sequences in the sample. DNA of the CDR3: TGTGCCAGCAGTTTGAGACTCATGAACACTGAAGCTTTCTTT. Its protein is CASSLRLMNTEAFF. This chain links TRBV28 with TRBJ1-1; D not resolved. Germline V lookup: CDR1 MDHEN, CDR2 SYDVKM. The CDR3 has 14 amino acids. V was shortened by 3 bases and J by 0 bases, with 8 bases between the two germline ends. Together with reference TRBV28 and TRBJ1-1, the CDR3 gives the full variable domain: DVKVTQSSRYLVKRTGEKVFLECVQDMDHENMFWYRQDPGLGLRLIYFSYDVKMKEKGDIPEGYSVSREKKERFSLILESASTNQTSMYLCASSLRLMNTEAFFGQGTRLTVV.

The genes are TRBV7-2 and TRBJ2-5; D is undetermined. CDR1 and CDR2 (germline): SGHTA, FQGNSA. Trimming shortened V by 3 bases and J by 4 bases, and 6 bases separated the two germline ends. This CDR3 contains 12 residues. CDR3 loop: CASSFFRETQYF. The CDR3 DNA reads as TGTGCCAGCAGCTTTTTCCGAGAGACCCAGTACTTC.

The gene calls are TRBV18 and TRBJ1-4; no reliable D call. The germline V gene has CDR1 KGHSH and CDR2 LQKENI. This CDR3 contains 14 residues. V lost 3 bases and J lost 1, with 6 bases in between. CDR3 in amino acids: CASSPRGTNEKLFF. CDR3 sequence (DNA): TGTGCCAGCTCACCGCGGGGAACTAATGAAAAACTGTTTTTT.

This sequence joins TRBV5-4 and TRBJ2-5; D is unclear. V shed 3 bases and J shed 5 bases, with 11 bases lying between them. Germline V gene sequence: CDR1 SGHNT, CDR2 YYREEE (reference sequence). The CDR3 length is 13 residues. The CDR3 DNA reads as TGTGCCAGCAGCTCCCTTCTTTTTGAGACCCAGTACTTC. It yields the protein CASSSLLFETQYF.

The rearrangement uses TRBV5-8 and TRBJ1-5, with 9 bases aligning to TRBD1. The V and J ends lost 3 bases and 3 bases, in that order; junction bases with no gene match: 4. Germline assignment: CDR1 SGHTS and CDR2 YDEGEE. This CDR3 has 15 amino acids. This CDR3 reads CASSWGQGNNQPQHF. The CDR3 bases are TGTGCCAGCAGCTGGGGACAGGGTAACAATCAGCCCCAGCATTTT.

V usage is TRBV5-1 and J usage is TRBJ2-7; the D gene is possibly TRBD1 (5 bases). Trimming shortened V by 2 bases and J by 7 bases, and 16 bases separated the two germline ends. This CDR3 has 14 amino acids. Per the germline V gene, CDR1 is SGHRS and CDR2 is YFSETQ. The chain's CDR3 is CASSLQANSREQYF. The CDR3 DNA reads TGCGCCAGCAGCTTACAGGCCAACTCACGAGAGCAGTACTTC.

The chain uses TRBV6-5 and TRBJ2-7, with 8 bases matching TRBD2. Germline values: CDR1 MNHEY, CDR2 SVGAGI. The CDR3 contains 12 residues. The V segment lost 6 bases and the J segment 4 bases; nucleotides outside the gene matches: 2. In DNA, the CDR3 is TGTGCCAGCAGAGGACTAGCTTACGAGCAGTACTTC. Translation: CASRGLAYEQYF.

This sequence joins TRBV5-5 and TRBJ2-2; a possible D gene is TRBD2 (5 bases). The germline CDR1 and CDR2 sequences are SGHKS and YYEKEE (reference sequence). V dropped 1 base and J dropped 3 bases, with 13 bases sitting between them. This CDR3 is built from 16 residues. The CDR3 coding sequence is TGTGCCAGCAGCTTGAACACGGGGTTATACACCGGGGAGCTGTTTTTT. This codes for CASSLNTGLYTGELFF.